These 17 T cell receptor beta chains were all obtained from the same sample, sequenced in a study of radiation and T cells in renal cell carcinoma (dated by TCRdb to 2020 to 2022). The library was prepared using the immunoSEQ multiplex PCR assay. The table comes from immuneACCESS by way of TCRdb, which keeps in-frame sequences with V and J called. Part of the clones is missing from these tables; in studies checked, under half for an unresolved V gene and the rest for unknown reasons. A total of some 25,000 clones appear in this sample, 55% to 75% of them only once. The ten most abundant clones make up under 25% of the sample. The time point tag for this specimen amounts to: tumor resected at nephrectomy. Read against the paper, the sample's treatment or condition label means: treatment-naive control, cytoreductive nephrectomy. Source: tumor tissue, taken from a patient whose treatment was nephrectomy without radiotherapy. The source of these receptors is a man aged 35-49 years with renal cell carcinoma.

The rearrangement uses TRBV13 and TRBJ2-1; a possible D gene is TRBD1 (5 bases). CDR3 length: 16 amino acids. Trimming removed 2 bases at V and 8 bases at J, with 19 bases between. Germline lookup yields CDR1 PRHDT and CDR2 FYEKMQ (reference sequence). CDR3 region: CASSLRLYFRVHEQFF. In DNA form, the CDR3 reads TGTGCCAGCAGCTTACGACTTTACTTCAGGGTCCATGAGCAGTTCTTC.

This clone was counted between two and nine times. The J gene is TRBJ2-2, the V gene TRBV9, with 11 bases identical to TRBD2. The CDR3 has 18 residues. V shed 0 bases, J shed 1 base, and the junction held 5 bases outside the gene matches. Germline-derived CDR1 and CDR2 are SGDLS and YYNGEE. The CDR3, as DNA: TGTGCCAGCAGCGTAGAGTTGGGGACTAGCGGGAACACCGGGGAGCTGTTTTTT. It specifies CASSVELGTSGNTGELFF. The variable domain in full, completed from reference TRBV9 and TRBJ2-2, reads DSGVTQTPKHLITATGQRVTLRCSPRSGDLSVYWYQQSLDQGLQFLIQYYNGEERAKGNILERFSAQQFPDLHSELNLSSLELGDSALYFCASSVELGTSGNTGELFFGEGSRLTVL.

This clone is deemed medium-sized (0.01 to 0.1%). The J gene is TRBJ2-7, the V gene TRBV15, with 8 nucleotides matching TRBD2. The CDR3 is 14 amino acids. Germline trimming cut 6 bases from V and 2 bases from J; bases unmatched to any gene: 6. Per the germline V gene, CDR1 is LNHNV and CDR2 is YYDKDF (reference sequence). The CDR3 DNA follows: TGTGCCACCAGTAGGAGCGGGAGCACCTACGAGCAGTACTTC. Translation: CATSRSGSTYEQYF.

The rearrangement joins TRBV18 to TRBJ1-6, with 7 bases that match TRBD1. The V and J ends lost 5 bases and 6 bases, in that order; junction bases with no gene match: 7. The CDR3 runs 15 residues. Germline-derived CDR1 and CDR2 are KGHSH and LQKENI. CDR3 sequence reads: CASSKRDRSNSPLHF. CDR3 nucleotides: TGTGCCAGCTCAAAAAGGGACAGAAGTAATTCACCCCTCCACTTT.

This chain uses TRBV7-2 with TRBJ2-5; perhaps TRBD1 as D (6 bases). The V end was cut by 4 bases, the J end by 2 bases, with 14 bases between. Germline V gene data show CDR1 as SGHTA and CDR2 as FQGNSA. The CDR3 has 15 residues. The CDR3 nucleotides read TGTGCCAGCAGCTCCCTACAGGGTCCTCAAGAGACCCAGTACTTC. Its protein product is CASSSLQGPQETQYF.

This chain connects TRBV7-9 to TRBJ2-3, with 8 bases that match TRBD1. Trimming removed 5 bases from V and 4 bases from J; junction bases left unmatched: 8. The germline gives CDR1 SEHNR, CDR2 FQNEAQ (reference sequence). The CDR3 runs to 15 residues. The chain's CDR3 is CASSLRTGLPDTQYF. The DNA for the CDR3 is TGTGCCAGCAGCCTAAGGACAGGGCTCCCAGATACGCAGTATTTT. Full variable domain (missing parts from reference TRBV7-9 and TRBJ2-3): DTGVSQNPRHKITKRGQNVTFRCDPISEHNRLYWYRQTLGQGPEFLTYFQNEAQLEKSRLLSDRFSAERPKGSFSTLEIQRTEQGDSAMYLCASSLRTGLPDTQYFGPGTRLTVL.

The rearrangement joins TRBV7-9 to TRBJ1-5, with TRBD1 matching over 8 bases. The germline V gene encodes CDR1 SEHNR and CDR2 FQNEAQ (reference sequence). After removal of 5 bases from V and 6 bases from J, the junction contained 15 bases not matched to a gene. The CDR3 sequence is 17 residues long. The CDR3 DNA is TGTGCCAGCAGCCCTGGACTAGACAGGGGATGGAGTCAGCCCCAGCATTTT. This sequence encodes CASSPGLDRGWSQPQHF.

This clone was counted ten times or more. The rearrangement joins TRBV7-2 to TRBJ2-2; D unclear. Germline V gene sequence: CDR1 SGHTA, CDR2 FQGNSA. Deletions cut 4 bases from V and 3 bases from J, with 12 bases between. The CDR3 consists of 15 residues. CDR3 coding DNA: TGTGCCAGCAGCTCCGGGCCCCGGGACACCGGGGAGCTGTTTTTT. It yields the protein CASSSGPRDTGELFF.

This clone was picked up a small number of times. This chain connects TRBV11-2 to TRBJ2-3; no reliable D call. V lost 5 bases, J lost 3 bases, and 18 bases lay in between. Germline V gives CDR1 SGHAT, CDR2 FQNNGV. The CDR3 has 16 residues. The CDR3 DNA is TGTGCCAGCAGCCCCACTCTTCTTCTAGGGACAGATACGCAGTATTTT. Amino acids: CASSPTLLLGTDTQYF.

CDR3 in amino acids: CATSRELTSGGKQFF. CDR3 coding DNA: TGTGCCACCAGCAGGGAACTAACTAGCGGGGGCAAGCAGTTCTTC. The chain has TRBV15 and TRBJ2-1; TRBD2 matches 11 bases. CDR1 is LNHNV, CDR2 YYDKDF, per germline (reference sequence). The J segment lost 11 bases and the V segment lost 3 bases, leaving 9 bases of the junction unmatched. The CDR3 runs to 15 residues.

The table lists this clone with a few counts. The rearrangement links TRBV7-2 to TRBJ1-1; D is perhaps TRBD1 (6 bases). The CDR3 length is 13 residues. Trimming took 7 bases from V and 2 from J, leaving 11 bases between them. Germline assignment: CDR1 SGHTA and CDR2 FQGNSA. CDR3 DNA sequence: TGTGCCAGCACCTACAGGGTAAACACTGAAGCTTTCTTT. Protein sequence: CASTYRVNTEAFF. Full variable domain (remainder filled in from reference TRBV7-2 and TRBJ1-1): GAGVSQSPSNKVTEKGKDVELRCDPISGHTALYWYRQSLGQGLEFLIYFQGNSAPDKSGLPSDRFSAERTGGSVSTLTIQRTQQEDSAVYLCASTYRVNTEAFFGQGTRLTVV.

In its sample, this clone is medium-sized. This chain connects TRBV6-6 to TRBJ1-6; TRBD1 is a possible D gene (6 bases). Germline CDR1 is MNHNY and CDR2 is SVGAGI (reference sequence). The CDR3 runs 15 residues. The germline V and J ends were trimmed by 7 bases and 7 bases, with 17 bases remaining between them. In nucleotides, the CDR3 is TGTGCCAGCACCTCGACCGGGGGCTCAAATTCACCCCTCCACTTT. Translating gives CASTSTGGSNSPLHF.

The chain carries TRBV5-1 and TRBJ2-3, with D possibly matching TRBD1 (5 bases). Trimming took off 5 bases at V and 5 bases at J, with 15 bases between the two ends. CDR1 and CDR2 from the germline V gene are SGHRS and YFSETQ. This CDR3 spans 14 amino acids. CDR3 amino acids: CASSQGASIDTQYF. The CDR3, as DNA: TGCGCCAGCAGTCAAGGGGCGAGTATAGATACGCAGTATTTT.

CDR3 nucleotide sequence: TGCGCCAGCAGCCTTTCTGCAGGGGGCACCGGGGAGCTGTTTTTT. Its protein product is CASSLSAGGTGELFF. The chain couples TRBV5-1 to TRBJ2-2; 7 bases are a match to TRBD1. CDR3 length: 15 residues. Germline CDR1 is SGHRS and CDR2 is YFSETQ. The J segment lost 4 bases and the V segment lost 4 bases, leaving 7 bases of the junction unmatched.

The chain carries TRBV5-4 and TRBJ1-3; possible D gene TRBD1, 6 bases. This CDR3 comprises 16 residues. The germline gives CDR1 SGHNT, CDR2 YYREEE (reference sequence). V was cut by 4 bases and J by 4 bases, with 18 bases left in between. The chain's CDR3 is CASSRGGQTGGNTIYF. The DNA for the CDR3 is TGTGCCAGCAGCCGGGGGGGGCAAACGGGAGGAAACACCATATATTTT.

The chain links TRBV7-2 to TRBJ1-2; possible D gene TRBD1, 5 bases. Germline loops: CDR1 SGHTA, CDR2 FQGNSA. The CDR3 is 16 residues long. V was trimmed by 2 bases and J by 7 bases, leaving 20 bases between them. CDR3: CASSLLKVRTHAGYTF. The CDR3 bases are TGTGCCAGCAGCTTACTGAAGGTACGGACACACGCTGGCTACACCTTC.

The chain carries TRBV7-9 and TRBJ1-3; 7 nucleotides align to TRBD1. CDR3 length equals 19 residues. The J segment lost 0 bases and the V segment lost 5 bases, leaving 16 bases of the junction unmatched. Germline CDR1 is SEHNR and CDR2 is FQNEAQ (reference sequence). The CDR3 DNA sequence: TGTGCCAGCAGCCCTAGCGGAGGGGGACAGATTTCCTCTGGAAACACCATATATTTT. It codes for CASSPSGGGQISSGNTIYF.